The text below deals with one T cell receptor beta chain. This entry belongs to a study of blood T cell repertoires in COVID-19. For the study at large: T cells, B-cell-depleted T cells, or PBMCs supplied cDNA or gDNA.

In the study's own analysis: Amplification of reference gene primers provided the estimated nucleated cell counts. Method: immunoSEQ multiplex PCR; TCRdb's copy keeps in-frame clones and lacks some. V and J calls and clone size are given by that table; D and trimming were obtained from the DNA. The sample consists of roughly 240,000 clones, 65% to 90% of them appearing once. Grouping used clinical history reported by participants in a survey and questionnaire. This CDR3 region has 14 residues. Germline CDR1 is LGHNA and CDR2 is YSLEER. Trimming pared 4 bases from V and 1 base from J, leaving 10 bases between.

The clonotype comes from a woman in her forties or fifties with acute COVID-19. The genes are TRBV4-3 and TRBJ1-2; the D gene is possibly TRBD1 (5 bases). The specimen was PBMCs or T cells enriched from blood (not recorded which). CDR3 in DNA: TGCGCCAGCAGCCCTGGGCAGGGTAACTATGGCTACACCTTC. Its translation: CASSPGQGNYGYTF.